This T cell receptor (beta chain) is from a study of T cell responses to AZD1222 COVID-19 vaccine. Study summary: Second doses at about 4 or about 12 weeks were pooled.

The study's findings and limits: Reportedly, nearly half the spike-specific TCRs target unmutated variant regions. Baseline seropositives among AZD1222 recipients totaled only six or seven. Mostly white British, mostly female donors; authors suggested clonal diversity may be underestimated.

V dropped 0 bases and J dropped 4 bases, with 10 bases sitting between them. Germline V CDR1 and CDR2: SGHNT, YYREEE (reference sequence). This CDR3 region has 14 residues. On this clone: The target antigen is unknown.

The data were produced by immunoSEQ multiplex PCR, yet TCRdb's version contains in-frame clones alone and is incomplete. The data show 150,000 to 200,000 clones, about 93% seen once. This material consisted of peripheral blood, taken on day 0 of AZD1222 vaccination. The rearrangement joins TRBV5-4 to TRBJ1-2; the D gene is possibly TRBD1 (6 bases). The receptor was isolated from an adult in good health. The chain's CDR3 is CASSLDLGAYGYTF. The CDR3 nucleotides read TGTGCCAGCAGCTTGGATCTGGGGGCCTATGGCTACACCTTC.